The 22 T cell receptor beta chains below all came from one sample that was sequenced in a study of cytomegalovirus exposure and HLA in healthy donors. The PCR had 60 Vbeta and 13 Jbeta primers. Sequencing was performed with immunoSEQ multiplex PCR; in TCRdb, only in-frame clones are kept and a portion is missing. Recorded here are tens of thousands of clones; the top ten clones represent roughly 1.3%. Sequenced: PBMCs. All receptors come from a man aged 30-40 years in good health and CMV-seronegative.

The chain has TRBV9 and TRBJ2-7; 9 bases fit TRBD2. The J segment lost 6 bases and the V segment lost 0 bases, leaving 10 bases of the junction unmatched. The CDR3 is made up of 16 amino acids. Germline assignment: CDR1 SGDLS and CDR2 YYNGEE. This chain's CDR3 is CASSVVAGGELSEQYF. The CDR3 DNA follows: TGTGCCAGCAGCGTAGTTGCGGGAGGGGAGCTAAGCGAGCAGTACTTC.

This chain connects TRBV27 to TRBJ2-7, with a weak D call TRBD2 (6 bases). V lost 0 bases and J 2 bases, leaving 8 bases between the germline ends. Germline CDR1 and CDR2: MNHEY and SMNVEV (reference sequence). CDR3 length: 14 amino acids. The CDR3 DNA reads TGTGCCAGCAGTTTATCCTCGGGAGCCTACGAGCAGTACTTC. Translated: CASSLSSGAYEQYF.

This chain joins TRBV5-4 and TRBJ2-7, with TRBD2 as a possible D gene (6 bases). The CDR3 loop spans 13 amino acids. Trimming shortened V by 1 base and J by 6 bases, and 11 bases separated the two germline ends. Germline CDR1 and CDR2: SGHNT and YYREEE (reference sequence). Here the CDR3 DNA reads TGTGCCAGCAGCTTGCGGGAGACTAGCGAGCAGTACTTC. This encodes CASSLRETSEQYF.

The V and J genes are TRBV5-6 and TRBJ2-3; D uncertain. V lost 7 bases to trimming and J lost 2 bases, with 11 bases between them. Germline lookup yields CDR1 SGHDT and CDR2 YYEEEE. The CDR3 extends over 13 amino acids. This chain's CDR3 is CASHSGLTDTQYF. The CDR3 DNA sequence: TGTGCCAGCCATTCGGGTCTCACAGATACGCAGTATTTT.

This chain links TRBV7-9 with TRBJ2-7, with TRBD1 matching over 7 bases. V was pared by 5 bases and J by 3 bases, with 7 bases of the junction left unmatched. Germline-derived CDR1 and CDR2 are SEHNR and FQNEAQ (reference sequence). The CDR3 covers 14 residues. CDR3 in amino acids: CASSHRDSIYEQYF. CDR3 DNA: TGTGCCAGCAGCCACCGGGACAGCATCTACGAGCAGTACTTC.

The chain uses TRBV27 and TRBJ2-1; 7 bases align to TRBD2. Germline loops: CDR1 MNHEY, CDR2 SMNVEV (reference sequence). The CDR3 sequence is 16 residues long. With 4 bases clipped from V and 6 bases from J, the junction kept 12 bases outside the gene matches. The CDR3 region is CASSSSGGMLRNEQFF. CDR3 bases: TGTGCCAGCAGTTCATCGGGGGGAATGCTACGCAATGAGCAGTTCTTC.

This rearrangement joins TRBV7-9 to TRBJ1-1; no clear D. Between the trimmed V and J ends, which lost 3 bases and 3 bases, there was a span of 11 bases. From germline, CDR1 is SEHNR and CDR2 FQNEAQ (reference sequence). The CDR3 contains 14 residues. The DNA for the CDR3 is TGTGCCAGCAGCTTTACCCGGGATGACACTGAAGCTTTCTTT. Protein sequence: CASSFTRDDTEAFF.

The rearrangement links TRBV6-5 to TRBJ2-4; the D is unclear. This CDR3 region has 16 residues. CDR1 and CDR2 from the germline V gene are MNHEY and SVGAGI. V lost 0 bases and J lost 1, with 10 bases in between. The CDR3 region is CASSYSTALAKNIQYF. CDR3 sequence (DNA): TGTGCCAGCAGTTACTCCACCGCGTTGGCCAAAAACATTCAGTACTTC.

The chain employs TRBV30 and TRBJ1-1; perhaps TRBD1 as D (6 bases). This CDR3 comprises 15 residues. Trimming took 6 bases from V and 7 from J, leaving 24 bases between them. Germline CDR1 GTSNPN, CDR2 SVGIG (reference sequence). CDR3 in DNA: TGTGCCTGTCCTAAAAAAACGGGGGGCGAGGGTGAAGCTTTCTTT. Translating gives CACPKKTGGEGEAFF.

The chain has TRBV2 and TRBJ1-3; weak D call: TRBD1 (6 bases). Germline CDR1 is SNHLY and CDR2 is FYNNEI. The CDR3 length is 15 residues. With 8 bases removed from V and 0 bases from J, the gap between germline ends came to 14 bases. The CDR3 protein is CASFPPRGSGNTIYF. In DNA form, the CDR3 reads TGTGCCAGCTTCCCCCCCAGGGGCTCTGGAAACACCATATATTTT.

The chain uses TRBV4-2 and TRBJ1-6; D remains unclear. The CDR3 is 14 amino acids. Between the trimmed V and J ends, which lost 0 bases and 6 bases, there was a span of 6 bases. Germline V gives CDR1 LGHNA, CDR2 YNFKEQ. CDR3 in DNA: TGTGCCAGCAGCCAAGATCCAGTTAATTCACCCCTCCACTTT. Its protein product is CASSQDPVNSPLHF.

With regard to this clone: One junction end disagrees with the germline gene, perhaps due to a read error. The gene calls are TRBV6-1 and TRBJ2-5; D possibly corresponds to TRBD2 (6 bases). Looked up from germline, CDR1 is MNHNS and CDR2 is SASEGT. The CDR3 has 13 amino acids. The CDR3 here is CASSATGTHPVHF. The CDR3 DNA follows: TGTGCCAGCAGTGCAACCGGGACTCACCCCGTGCACTTC.

This chain joins TRBV7-2 and TRBJ1-5; unclear D gene. Germline V gives CDR1 SGHTA, CDR2 FQGNSA. With 3 bases removed from V and 3 bases from J, the gap between germline ends came to 9 bases. This CDR3 has 14 residues. The DNA for the CDR3 is TGTGCCAGCAGCTTGGACTTACACAATCAGCCCCAGCATTTT. Its protein is CASSLDLHNQPQHF. The complete variable domain, with remaining parts taken from reference TRBV7-2 and TRBJ1-5, reads GAGVSQSPSNKVTEKGKDVELRCDPISGHTALYWYRQSLGQGLEFLIYFQGNSAPDKSGLPSDRFSAERTGGSVSTLTIQRTQQEDSAVYLCASSLDLHNQPQHFGDGTRLSIL.

About this clone: The junction shows a germline mismatch at one end, possibly a read error. The J gene is TRBJ2-6, the V gene TRBV19; possibly TRBD2 for D (7 bases). Germline-derived CDR1 and CDR2 are LNHDA and SQIVND (reference sequence). This CDR3 contains 16 residues. The CDR3 reads CASSHGVGGGGNVLTF. CDR3 DNA sequence: TGTGCCAGTAGTCATGGGGTTGGAGGGGGGGGCAACGTCCTGACTTTC.

The CDR3 protein is CASSVLGLSSYNEQFF. The CDR3, as DNA: TGTGCCAGCAGCGTTCTAGGCCTCAGCTCCTACAATGAGCAGTTCTTC. The chain recombines TRBV9 with TRBJ2-1, with unresolved D. Per germline, CDR1 SGDLS and CDR2 YYNGEE. The ends were cut back, 2 bases at V and 0 bases at J, with 12 bases in the middle. The CDR3 consists of 16 residues. Supplemented by reference TRBV9 and TRBJ2-1, the full variable domain reads DSGVTQTPKHLITATGQRVTLRCSPRSGDLSVYWYQQSLDQGLQFLIQYYNGEERAKGNILERFSAQQFPDLHSELNLSSLELGDSALYFCASSVLGLSSYNEQFFGPGTRLTVL.

J is TRBJ2-1 and V is TRBV7-2; 7 bases agree with TRBD2. This CDR3 contains 9 residues. Germline V gives CDR1 SGHTA, CDR2 FQGNSA. The CDR3 loop is CAGGRDRFF. In nucleotides, the CDR3 is TGTGCAGGAGGGAGGGATCGGTTCTTC.

The V gene is TRBV29-1, the J gene TRBJ2-5, with 14 bases lining up with TRBD2. Germline CDR1 reads SQVTM; CDR2 reads ANQGSEA. With V trimmed by 3 bases and J by 5 bases, 5 bases remained unmatched. The CDR3 spans 15 residues. The CDR3 is CSVEGTSGRVETQYF. The CDR3 DNA follows: TGCAGCGTTGAGGGGACTAGCGGGAGAGTGGAGACCCAGTACTTC.

The chain uses TRBV27 and TRBJ2-7; perhaps TRBD2 as D (5 bases). Trimming shortened V by 6 bases and J by 5 bases, and 8 bases separated the two germline ends. The length of the CDR3 is 11 residues. From germline, CDR1 is MNHEY and CDR2 SMNVEV (reference sequence). CDR3 DNA: TGTGCCAGCAGCAGCGGTCACGAGCAGTACTTC. Its translation is CASSSGHEQYF.

The chain joins TRBV4-1 to TRBJ2-3; a weak D match, TRBD2 (6 bases). The CDR3 runs 17 residues. Germline values: CDR1 MGHRA, CDR2 YSYEKL. V lost 1 base and J 2 bases, leaving 16 bases between the germline ends. Here the CDR3 reads CASSQVGRELPTDTQYF. The CDR3 DNA sequence: TGCGCCAGCAGCCAAGTAGGGCGGGAACTACCCACAGATACGCAGTATTTT.

V usage is TRBV29-1 and J usage is TRBJ1-1, with D hard to call. V was pared by 6 bases and J by 0 bases, with 14 bases between. Germline CDR1 SQVTM, CDR2 ANQGSEA. This CDR3 is built from 14 residues. The CDR3 sequence is CSVMPLGVNTEAFF. DNA for the CDR3: TGCAGCGTGATGCCCTTGGGAGTGAACACTGAAGCTTTCTTT.

The chain is built from TRBV20-1 and TRBJ2-3; D gene uncertain. The CDR3 sequence is 11 residues long. V was shortened by 1 base and J by 5 bases, with 4 bases between the two germline ends. Germline lookup yields CDR1 DFQATT and CDR2 SNEGSKA (reference sequence). The CDR3 loop reads CSARAGDTQYF. CDR3 sequence (DNA): TGCAGTGCTAGAGCGGGAGATACGCAGTATTTT.

The chain employs TRBV7-2 and TRBJ1-1; 9 positions agree with TRBD1. The CDR3 is made up of 14 amino acids. Germline V gene data show CDR1 as SGHTA and CDR2 as FQGNSA. Unmatched junction bases numbered 8, after V lost 5 bases and J lost 7 bases. The CDR3 DNA reads TGTGCCAGCAGCCACAGGGGGCCGGCCGATGAAGCTTTCTTT. Amino acid sequence: CASSHRGPADEAFF.